A single sample is the source of the 22 T cell receptor beta chains below, sequenced in a study of blood T cells in healthy people across ages. The use of a sample-barcoded 5' primer and a J-beta primer mix characterized a second PCR of roughly 6 to 11 cycles. TCRdb called the 5' RACE reads again in MiXCR, with one record for every CDR3 protein. The sample contains some 550,000 distinct CDR3 sequences, more than 45% of which appear only once. Material: blood. The receptor source for this set is a man at least 80 years old in good health.

The chain combines TRBV4-2 with TRBJ2-6; TRBD1 agrees at 8 bases. The CDR3 loop spans 19 amino acids. Unmatched junction bases numbered 10, after V lost 2 bases and J lost 1 base. Germline values: CDR1 LGHNA, CDR2 YNFKEQ. The CDR3 DNA reads as TGTGCCAGCAGCCAAAGGACAGGGATGTTGATATCTGGGGCCAACGTCCTGACTTTC. Its protein is CASSQRTGMLISGANVLTF.

CDR3 loop: CASSLGASSYNEQFF. The CDR3 DNA reads as TGTGCCAGCAGTTTAGGGGCCAGCTCCTACAATGAGCAGTTCTTC. The rearrangement links TRBV27 to TRBJ2-1; possibly TRBD1 for D (5 bases). The germline CDR1 and CDR2 sequences are MNHEY and SMNVEV (reference sequence). V dropped 2 bases and J dropped 0 bases, with 8 bases sitting between them. CDR3 size: 15 residues.

On this clonotype itself: This may be a read error: a much more frequent sequence differs by one nucleotide. The rearrangement links TRBV12-3 or TRBV12-4 to TRBJ2-7; TRBD2 agrees at 8 bases. This CDR3 has 16 amino acids. Trimming at V came to 7 bases and at J to 7 bases, leaving 18 bases not matched to a gene. CDR3 in amino acids: CASKARGGPNYNEQYF. As DNA, the CDR3 is TGTGCCAGCAAGGCTCGCGGGGGGCCTAACTACAATGAGCAGTACTTC.

This rearrangement joins TRBV7-8 to TRBJ2-7; D could derive from TRBD1 or TRBD2 (5 bases each). The V end was cut by 0 bases, the J end by 5 bases, with 11 bases between. The V gene's germline CDR1 is SGHVS and CDR2 FQNEAQ. The CDR3 extends over 14 amino acids. The CDR3 is CASSLAPRGDEQYF. The CDR3 region has the DNA TGTGCCAGCAGCTTAGCGCCCCGAGGGGACGAGCAGTACTTC.

The chain is built from TRBV6-5 and TRBJ2-1; maybe TRBD1 (6 bases). The V and J ends lost 5 bases and 10 bases respectively, with 12 bases between them. Germline V lookup: CDR1 MNHEY, CDR2 SVGAGI. This CDR3 has 12 residues. CDR3 loop: CASSRITGEQFF. The DNA of the CDR3 is TGTGCCAGCAGTCGAATTACAGGGGAGCAGTTCTTC.

This clonotype was counted between two and nine times. The gene calls are TRBV20-1 and TRBJ1-4, with TRBD1 as a possible D gene (6 bases). CDR3 length: 17 amino acids. The V gene lost 6 bases and the J gene lost 0 bases, with 20 bases spanning the gap. CDR1 is DFQATT and CDR2 is SNEGSKA in the germline V gene (reference sequence). The CDR3 nucleotides read TGCAGTGCCGGTCGGATAGGGGGTACTGCAACTAATGAAAAACTGTTTTTT. As protein: CSAGRIGGTATNEKLFF.

This clonotype was recorded a few times. The chain recombines TRBV6-6 with TRBJ2-5, with 8 bases fitting TRBD2. V lost 2 bases and J lost 1; bases outside the gene matches: 3. Looked up from germline, CDR1 is MNHNY and CDR2 is SVGAGI (reference sequence). The CDR3 consists of 15 residues. CDR3 residues: CASSYPGTSQETQYF. CDR3 DNA sequence: TGTGCCAGCAGTTACCCCGGGACTAGCCAAGAGACCCAGTACTTC.

This clonotype was picked up many times. A much larger clone is a single base away; this may be a read error. This chain links TRBV4-2 with TRBJ2-7; D assignment may be TRBD1 or TRBD2 (5 bases each). Trimming took 0 bases from V and 7 from J, leaving 13 bases between them. In germline, CDR1 is LGHNA, CDR2 YNFKEQ. This CDR3 is 14 amino acids long. CDR3 region: CASSQEGPGGEQYF. In nucleotides, the CDR3 is TGTGCCAGCAGCCAAGAGGGACCCGGCGGTGAGCAGTACTTC.

The chain is built from TRBV20-1 and TRBJ1-2; D is ambiguous. The V end was cut by 6 bases, the J end by 1 base, with 9 bases between. Germline V gene sequence: CDR1 DFQATT, CDR2 SNEGSKA (reference sequence). This CDR3 region has 12 residues. The CDR3 spells CSAGGSNYGYTF. The CDR3 DNA sequence: TGCAGTGCAGGAGGGAGTAACTATGGCTACACCTTC.

This clonotype has only a few counts. This rearrangement joins TRBV7-2 to TRBJ2-3, with TRBD2 matching over 8 bases. Germline loops: CDR1 SGHTA, CDR2 FQGNSA. The CDR3 is 16 residues long. Germline trimming cut 4 bases from V and 3 bases from J; bases unmatched to any gene: 9. CDR3: CASSSRAGVGTDTQYF. In DNA form, the CDR3 reads TGTGCCAGCAGCTCGAGAGCGGGAGTGGGGACAGATACGCAGTATTTT.

This clonotype was observed at least ten times. This chain connects TRBV18 to TRBJ2-7; 8 bases are a match to TRBD2. The germline V gene encodes CDR1 KGHSH and CDR2 LQKENI. V shed 3 bases, J shed 2 bases, and the junction held 6 bases outside the gene matches. The CDR3 extends over 15 amino acids. CDR3 bases: TGTGCCAGCTCACCGGGGGCTAGCGGGCCCTACGAGCAGTACTTC. Translation gives CASSPGASGPYEQYF.

The chain uses TRBV4-2 and TRBJ2-7; 7 bases match TRBD2. The germline CDR1 and CDR2 sequences are LGHNA and YNFKEQ. The CDR3 is 14 residues long. The J segment lost 9 bases and the V segment lost 3 bases, leaving 11 bases of the junction unmatched. The CDR3 here is CASSQYFSGGGQYF. Written as DNA, the CDR3 is TGTGCCAGCAGCCAGTACTTCAGTGGCGGGGGGCAGTACTTC.

This clonotype was recorded once. A read error may account for a junction end that differs from germline. The DNA for the CDR3 is TGTGCCAGCAGCTTACTCGCCGGGATGTCCTGCGAGCAGTACTTC. Translated: CASSLLAGMSCEQYF. The chain has TRBV7-2 and TRBJ2-7; TRBD2 is a possible D gene (5 bases). The CDR3 is 15 amino acids. CDR1 SGHTA and CDR2 FQGNSA come from the germline V gene.

The gene calls are TRBV2 and TRBJ2-3; D possibly corresponds to TRBD2 (6 bases). This CDR3 is 15 amino acids long. Germline V gene data show CDR1 as SNHLY and CDR2 as FYNNEI. Trimming left V 0 bases short and J 1 base short, with 8 bases between. The CDR3 coding sequence is TGTGCCAGCAGTGAAGCGGGAGGAGGCACAGATACGCAGTATTTT. This sequence encodes CASSEAGGGTDTQYF.

This clonotype showed up just a few times. This chain links TRBV10-3 with TRBJ2-3; possibly TRBD1 for D (6 bases). V was pared by 4 bases and J by 5 bases, with 13 bases between. Germline V gene data show CDR1 as ENHRY and CDR2 as SYGVKD. The CDR3 sequence is 14 residues long. The CDR3, as DNA: TGTGCCATCAGTGGACGAGGGGGATTAGATACGCAGTATTTT. Its translation is CAISGRGGLDTQYF.

V gene TRBV4-3 combines with J gene TRBJ2-1; D is uncertain. Germline CDR1 is LGHNA and CDR2 is YSLEER. Deletions cut 0 bases from V and 8 bases from J, with 8 bases between. This CDR3 has 13 amino acids. The CDR3 spells CASSQDKNDEQFF. CDR3 DNA: TGCGCCAGCAGCCAAGATAAAAACGATGAGCAGTTCTTC.

V usage is TRBV4-3 and J usage is TRBJ2-7; 8 nucleotides match TRBD1. Trimming removed 3 bases from V and 4 bases from J; junction bases left unmatched: 11. The CDR3 has 16 residues. From germline, CDR1 is LGHNA and CDR2 YSLEER. CDR3 nucleotides: TGCGCCAGCAGCCAGGCTAGACAGGGGATAGGGTACGAGCAGTACTTC. Protein sequence: CASSQARQGIGYEQYF.

This clonotype was counted between two and nine times. V gene TRBV29-1 combines with J gene TRBJ1-5; no firm D call. The CDR3 spans 15 residues. Germline V gene lookup returns CDR1 SQVTM and CDR2 ANQGSEA. Trimming left V 4 bases short and J 3 bases short, with 16 bases between. The CDR3 DNA follows: TGCAGCGTTGTGGTAGGTGGGCGGGACAATCAGCCCCAGCATTTT. Its translation: CSVVVGGRDNQPQHF.

This clonotype was detected a few times. The rearrangement links TRBV5-1 to TRBJ2-4, with D perhaps TRBD1 (5 bases). CDR1 is SGHRS and CDR2 is YFSETQ in the germline V gene. The CDR3 totals 13 residues. V was pared by 7 bases and J by 2 bases, with 10 bases between. CDR3 coding DNA: TGCGCCAGCCGGCAGGGATCCAAAAACATTCAGTACTTC. Translating it yields CASRQGSKNIQYF.

The rearrangement links TRBV29-1 to TRBJ2-5, with TRBD1 matching 7 bases. CDR1 and CDR2 (germline): SQVTM, ANQGSEA. The CDR3 is made up of 12 amino acids. V dropped 5 bases and J dropped 5; count of bases not matched to a gene: 5. CDR3 in amino acids: CSVQGVGETQYF. CDR3 coding DNA: TGCAGCGTTCAGGGGGTTGGGGAGACCCAGTACTTC.

The chain is built from TRBV6-1 and TRBJ2-3; D call uncertain. V dropped 11 bases and J dropped 5 bases, with 23 bases sitting between them. CDR3 length equals 15 residues. Germline CDR1 and CDR2: MNHNS and SASEGT. CDR3: CAGSSTRSSQDTQYF. The CDR3 coding sequence is TGTGCCGGTTCTTCTACCAGGTCTTCACAAGATACGCAGTATTTT.

The chain joins TRBV7-6 to TRBJ1-5, with 11 bases identical to TRBD1. The CDR3 is 16 residues long. After removal of 0 bases from V and 7 bases from J, the junction contained 5 bases not matched to a gene. Germline V CDR1 and CDR2: SGHVS, FNYEAQ. The CDR3 DNA reads as TGTGCCAGCAGCTTAGCAAGGACAGGGGGCCAGCAGCCCCAGCATTTT. Its protein is CASSLARTGGQQPQHF.